The rows below give T cell receptor beta chains drawn from one sample of a study of resident and recirculating memory T cells in vitiligo. Clones were sequenced by immunoSEQ multiplex PCR, and TCRdb holds only the in-frame ones, with some missing. Found here are 70,000 to 75,000 clones, just over 90% of them singletons; the top ten hold over 4.5%. The sample taken for sequencing was blood. The origin of the receptors is a male donor with vitiligo. The CDR3 runs from the conserved cysteine through the conserved F or W. The order of the fields is CDR3 DNA, CDR3 protein, D gene, clone size, J gene, V gene. A D gene is named only where the DNA matches it firmly. Size values are once, few and many counts, or a class for expanded clones, and some rows have none.

TGTGCCAGCAGTAGATACCCTTCCCCGGCCTACGAGCAGTACTTC | CASSRYPSPAYEQYF | NA | NA | TRBJ2-7 | TRBV6-5
TGTGCCAGCAGCTTACAACAGGGAGTCGAGCAGTACTTC | CASSLQQGVEQYF | NA | NA | TRBJ2-7 | TRBV7-9
TGTGCCATCAGTGAGTCGCAGGGTTTCTACGAGCAGTACTTC | CAISESQGFYEQYF | NA | NA | TRBJ2-7 | TRBV10-3
TGTGCCAGTAGTATGGGCCAGCTGAACACTGAAGCTTTCTTT | CASSMGQLNTEAFF | NA | NA | TRBJ1-1 | TRBV19
TGTGCCAGCAGATCGACAGGGGGCAATGAAAAACTGTTTTTT | CASRSTGGNEKLFF | TRBD1 | NA | TRBJ1-4 | TRBV28
TGTGCCAGCAGCCCCCGACAGGGGATTGGAAACACCATATATTTT | CASSPRQGIGNTIYF | TRBD1 | NA | TRBJ1-3 | TRBV9
TGTGCCAGCAGCCCATCTTGGGGGGATGAGCAGTTCTTC | CASSPSWGDEQFF | NA | NA | TRBJ2-1 | TRBV5-4
TGTGCCAGCAGTGACCAGGGGGGGACAGGGCGAGAGACCCAGTACTTC | CASSDQGGTGRETQYF | TRBD1 | NA | TRBJ2-5 | TRBV6-1
TGCGCCAGCAGCCGCGGACAGGCAACTAGCACAGATACGCAGTATTTT | CASSRGQATSTDTQYF | TRBD1 | NA | TRBJ2-3 | TRBV5-1
TGTGCTAGCAGCTCCAGTCCCAGCGGGGGGGCCGGCAATGAGCAGTTCTTC | CASSSSPSGGAGNEQFF | TRBD2 | NA | TRBJ2-1 | TRBV7-7
TGTGCCAGTAGGAGGACAGGAAATACCTACGAGCAGTACTTC | CASRRTGNTYEQYF | TRBD1 | NA | TRBJ2-7 | TRBV19
TGTGCCAGTAGTATAGGGGGACAGGCCCATGGGGAGACCCAGTACTTC | CASSIGGQAHGETQYF | TRBD1 | NA | TRBJ2-5 | TRBV19
TGTGCCTGGAGTGTAATCAGGGGGAATTCACCCCTCCACTTT | CAWSVIRGNSPLHF | TRBD1 | NA | TRBJ1-6 | TRBV30
TGTGCCAGCTCCCAGGGACAGGGCTACGAGCAGTACTTC | CASSQGQGYEQYF | TRBD1 | NA | TRBJ2-7 | TRBV18
TGTGCCAGCAGCTTGGCCGAGGTAGCTCGGGGGGGCTACACCTTC | CASSLAEVARGGYTF | NA | NA | TRBJ1-2 | TRBV5-4
TGTGCCACAGGGTTCTCCATGAACACTGAAGCTTTCTTT | CATGFSMNTEAFF | NA | NA | TRBJ1-1 | TRBV6-5
TGTGCCAGCAGCTCAAGCGGGGGCCGCACAGATACGCAGTATTTT | CASSSSGGRTDTQYF | TRBD2 | NA | TRBJ2-3 | TRBV4-2
TGTGCCATCAGTCCGACAGGAGCTAACACTGAAGCTTTCTTT | CAISPTGANTEAFF | NA | NA | TRBJ1-1 | TRBV10-3
TGTGCCAGTAGTATATTCTTGGCAGGGGAATTGGGCTACACCTTC | CASSIFLAGELGYTF | NA | NA | TRBJ1-2 | TRBV19
TGCGCCAGCAGCCCCGGGACAGGGGTCTCCTACGAGCAGTACTTC | CASSPGTGVSYEQYF | TRBD1 | NA | TRBJ2-7 | TRBV4-3
TGCAGCGTTGAAGATCTCGGCACTGAAGCTTTCTTT | CSVEDLGTEAFF | NA | NA | TRBJ1-1 | TRBV29-1
TGCGCCAGCAGTCAAGCCCGAGGGGGACAGGGGGTCAACAATGAGCAGTTCTTC | CASSQARGGQGVNNEQFF | TRBD1 | NA | TRBJ2-1 | TRBV23-1
TGTGCCGTTCCCCCGCGAGGGGGGGCTAGGACCGGGGAGCTGTTTTTT | CAVPPRGGARTGELFF | NA | NA | TRBJ2-2 | TRBV2
TGTGCCAGCACCTTTGGGGGGGAGGGTGTGTGGACTGAAGCTTTCTTT | CASTFGGEGVWTEAFF | NA | NA | TRBJ1-1 | TRBV5-6
TGTGCCAGCAGCTTGGAAAGGGGTGGGCAGCCCCAGCATTTT | CASSLERGGQPQHF | NA | NA | TRBJ1-5 | TRBV5-8
TGTGCCAGCTCACCACTCGTCGGGTTCGATGGAAACACCATATATTTT | CASSPLVGFDGNTIYF | NA | NA | TRBJ1-3 | TRBV18
TGTGCCAGCTCACGTTTCAGGAATATCTCCTACGAGCAGTACTTC | CASSRFRNISYEQYF | NA | NA | TRBJ2-7 | TRBV18
TGTGCCAGCAGCACTGGACAGGGTAGCACCGGGGAGCTGTTTTTT | CASSTGQGSTGELFF | TRBD1 | NA | TRBJ2-2 | TRBV5-4
TGTGCCAGCAGCCCACCGGGACAGGGGGTGGGGAAGCAGTACTTC | CASSPPGQGVGKQYF | TRBD1 | NA | TRBJ2-7 | TRBV7-2
TGTGCCAGCAGCTTGGCCGCGGGGGACCCGTTCTTC | CASSLAAGDPFF | TRBD2 | once | TRBJ2-1 | TRBV7-9
TGCGCCAGCAGCCATGGCGTCGCTAGCGGTGCCCGCACAGATACGCAGTATTTT | CASSHGVASGARTDTQYF | TRBD2 | NA | TRBJ2-3 | TRBV4-3
TGCAGTGCCACCCAAGGGGTCCAAGCCCACTTT | CSATQGVQAHF | NA | NA | TRBJ1-6 | TRBV20-1
TGTGCCAGCAGTGAATCAGGGAACTATGGCTACACCTTC | CASSESGNYGYTF | NA | NA | TRBJ1-2 | TRBV2
TGCGCCAGCAGCTGGGGGACAGGGGGAACTGGAAACACCATATATTTT | CASSWGTGGTGNTIYF | TRBD1 | NA | TRBJ1-3 | TRBV5-1
TGTGCCAGCAGCCTTAGCGGGGAGGGTCGTCATACGCAGTATTTT | CASSLSGEGRHTQYF | TRBD2 | NA | TRBJ2-3 | TRBV14
TGCGCCAGCAGCCAAGAAGCGGGGGGGCGGATCAATGAGCAGTTCTTC | CASSQEAGGRINEQFF | TRBD2 | NA | TRBJ2-1 | TRBV4-1
TGCGCCAGCAGCTTGGGGGAAGGAGGGAGGATGCCCCAGCATTTT | CASSLGEGGRMPQHF | NA | NA | TRBJ1-5 | TRBV5-1
TGCGCCAGCAGCCAAGATGGCGGTGCAGGGTGGACTGAAGCTTTCTTT | CASSQDGGAGWTEAFF | NA | NA | TRBJ1-1 | TRBV4-3
TGTGCCAGCAGTTCTCACGAGGGACTAGCGGGGGGTCAAGAGACCCAGTACTTC | CASSSHEGLAGGQETQYF | TRBD2 | NA | TRBJ2-5 | TRBV27
TGCAGCGCCACTTGGGGGGAATATGGCTACACCTTC | CSATWGEYGYTF | NA | NA | TRBJ1-2 | TRBV29-1
TGTGCCAGCAGCCTGGGAGGGAGTGGCTACACCTTC | CASSLGGSGYTF | NA | NA | TRBJ1-2 | TRBV28
TGCGCCAGCAGCCAAGATAGAACCGGGGAGCTGTTTTTT | CASSQDRTGELFF | NA | NA | TRBJ2-2 | TRBV4-3
TGTGCCAGCAGTACCGGGAGACAGGGATCCACTGAAGCTTTCTTT | CASSTGRQGSTEAFF | TRBD1 | once | TRBJ1-1 | TRBV6-5
TGTGCCAGCAGTCACCCCCCGGGAGGGAAAGTCGGCTACACCTTC | CASSHPPGGKVGYTF | NA | once | TRBJ1-2 | TRBV6-6
TGTGCCAGCAGCCCCGGCGGGGGTGGCACAGATACGCAGTATTTT | CASSPGGGGTDTQYF | TRBD2 | NA | TRBJ2-3 | TRBV7-3
TGTGCCAGCAGCTTAGTTCATCCAGCGGGGCGGGGAGATACGCAGTATTTT | CASSLVHPAGRGDTQYF | TRBD2 | NA | TRBJ2-3 | TRBV7-2
TGCGCCAGCAGCGAGGGACAGGGTTTCGCTGAAGCTTTCTTT | CASSEGQGFAEAFF | TRBD1 | NA | TRBJ1-1 | TRBV5-1
TGTGCCAGCAGCCAAGGAATTTTGACAGGGGGGGGCAATGAGCAGTTCTTC | CASSQGILTGGGNEQFF | TRBD1 | NA | TRBJ2-1 | TRBV14
TGCGCCAGCAGCCAAGGTCGCTACGAATCCACTGAAGCTTTCTTT | CASSQGRYESTEAFF | NA | NA | TRBJ1-1 | TRBV4-3
TGTGCCAGCAGCCACCACAGGGGTCGGGCTAATGAAAAACTGTTTTTT | CASSHHRGRANEKLFF | TRBD1 | once | TRBJ1-4 | TRBV28
TGTGCCAGCAGACTGACAGGGGCCCTCCAAGAGACCCAGTACTTC | CASRLTGALQETQYF | TRBD1 | NA | TRBJ2-5 | TRBV28
TGTGCCAGTAGTAGCGGGACGGGGGCCTACGAGCAGTACTTC | CASSSGTGAYEQYF | NA | NA | TRBJ2-7 | TRBV19
TGTGCCAGCAGCTCCAGGGGTAACACTGAAGCTTTCTTT | CASSSRGNTEAFF | NA | few | TRBJ1-1 | TRBV13